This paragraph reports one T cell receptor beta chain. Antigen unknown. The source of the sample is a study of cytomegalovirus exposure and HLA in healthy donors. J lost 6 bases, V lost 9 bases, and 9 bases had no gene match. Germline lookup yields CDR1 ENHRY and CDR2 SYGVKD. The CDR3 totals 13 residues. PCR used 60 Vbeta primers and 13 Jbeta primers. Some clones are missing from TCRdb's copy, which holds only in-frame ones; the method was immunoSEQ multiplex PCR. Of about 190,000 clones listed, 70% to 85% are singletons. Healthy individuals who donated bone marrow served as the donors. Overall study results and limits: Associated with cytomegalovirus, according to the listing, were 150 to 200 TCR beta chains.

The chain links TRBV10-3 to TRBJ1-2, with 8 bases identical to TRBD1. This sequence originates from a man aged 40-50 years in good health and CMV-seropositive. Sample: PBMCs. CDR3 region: CAIGQGSPNGYTF. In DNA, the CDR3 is TGTGCCATAGGACAGGGAAGTCCTAATGGCTACACCTTC.